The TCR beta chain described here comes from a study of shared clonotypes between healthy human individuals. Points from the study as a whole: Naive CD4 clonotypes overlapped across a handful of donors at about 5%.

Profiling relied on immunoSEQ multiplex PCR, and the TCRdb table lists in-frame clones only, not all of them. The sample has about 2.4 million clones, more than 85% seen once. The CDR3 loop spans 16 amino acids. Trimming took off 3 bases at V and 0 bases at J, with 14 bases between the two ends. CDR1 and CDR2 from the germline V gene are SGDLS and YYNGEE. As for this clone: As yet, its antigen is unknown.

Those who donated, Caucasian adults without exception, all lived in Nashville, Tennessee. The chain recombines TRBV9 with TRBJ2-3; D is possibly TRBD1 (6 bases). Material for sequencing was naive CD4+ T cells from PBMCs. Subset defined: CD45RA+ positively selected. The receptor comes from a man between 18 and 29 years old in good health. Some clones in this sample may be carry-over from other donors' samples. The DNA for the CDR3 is TGTGCCAGCAGCGCCACCGGGACACTCAGCACAGATACGCAGTATTTT. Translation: CASSATGTLSTDTQYF.